This T cell receptor (beta chain) was obtained from a study of tumor-infiltrating lymphocytes in primary liver carcinoma (dated by TCRdb to 2017 to 2019). As for the study more broadly: Hepatocellular carcinoma (four) or combined HCC and intrahepatic cholangiocarcinoma (one) was present in the five patients, who were three men and two women aged 30 to 69 years. The five patients had tumors staged T1-T3 N0M0, with maximum diameters ranging from about 4.2 to 10 cm. The approximately 24 tumor region samples were profiled with Agilent mRNA microarrays so that TCRbeta repertoire diversity could be related to the local molecular phenotype. TCRbeta repertoire sequencing, expression microarrays and whole-exome sequencing were combined in the study across five regions of each liver tumor, with adjacent normal tissue and blood also included. Each sample produced roughly 3.5 to 8 million productive TCRbeta reads, and read depth showed no significant difference between tissue types. A total of 35 specimens from 5 patients, comprising approximately 25 tumor regions, 5 adjacent noncancerous liver tissues and 5 peripheral blood samples, were covered by TCRbeta repertoire sequencing. Technical replicate repertoires showed high reproducibility, with mean shared-clone rates roughly 0.89 and correlation coefficients above 0.95. General study outcomes and caveats: Only roughly 7.5-25% of top clones appeared in all five regions of a tumor, which suggests that tumor-infiltrating T cells are spatially heterogeneous. With just four to six patients in the study, the authors point out that the findings should be validated in a larger study. Bulk unsorted samples precluded comparing CD4+ and CD8+ T cell repertoires. Pairs of tumor regions showed greater repertoire overlap (mean about 36%) than tumor-adjacent pairs (roughly 17%) or tumor-blood pairs (approximately 15%), which is consistent with antigen-driven expansion. Only the TCR beta chain was sequenced, so true repertoire diversity is likely underestimated because unpaired alpha chains were not captured. The top 250 clones made up a significantly larger repertoire fraction in tumors than in blood (p = 0.039).

A constant-region primer and ProtoScript II reverse transcriptase were used to reverse-transcribe TCRbeta-specific cDNA from roughly 500 ng total RNA. TCRbeta libraries were built with three nested multiplex PCR rounds, a slightly modified ARM-PCR procedure. The first two PCR rounds used multiplex TRBV1-TRBV30 forward primers with a Cbeta reverse primer, each for about 10 cycles. Sample barcodes and Illumina adapters were added in a final 25-cycle PCR with Deep VentR polymerase. Before sequencing, amplicons of 200-500 bp were purified from gel using a QIAquick gel extraction kit. An Illumina HiSeq 2500 was used to sequence the TCRbeta amplicons with 250-bp paired-end reads. Concerning the study's data processing: To recover full CDR3 sequences, reads were quality-trimmed using Trimmomatic v0.33 and paired reads were then merged using FLASH v1.2.11. V, D and J germline segments were assigned to the rearranged TCRbeta sequences using MiGEC v1.2.1b. Clonotype statistics and Shannon-Wiener diversity indices were computed with VDJtools v1.0.0. Except for diversity analysis, only the 250 most abundant clonotypes of each sample were used in subsequent analyses to reduce sampling bias. TCRdb handled the public reads itself, with Q25 trimming in fastp and clone calling in MiXCR, and kept productive beta chains. Every distinct CDR3 protein forms one entry, paired with its most common genes and DNA. TCRdb, not the authors, supplied the V and J calls. This sample holds about 32,000 distinct CDR3 sequences; around 78% were observed only once. The leading ten clones occupy around a third of the sample.

With regard to this clonotype: What this receptor recognizes is not known. This is likely a read error, given that the CDR3 carries no conserved phenylalanine or tryptophan at its end. The DNA is omitted, as the CDR3 cannot be located on it reliably, and the CDR3 follows TCRdb's listing.

Ends included, the CDR3 has 15 residues. Looking up the germline V gene yields CDR1 SGHDT and CDR2 YYEEEE. Without any cell sorting, total RNA and DNA were extracted together from about 20-30 mg of bulk tissue using the AllPrep DNA/RNA mini kit. Surgical resection was performed in China between 2015 and early 2016 on a handful of patients with histopathologically diagnosed primary liver carcinoma. At the time of sampling, the patients had chronic HBV infection and had not received any treatment. Five spatially separated regions were sampled from each tumor: the superior, inferior, left-lateral and right-lateral poles, plus the tumor centre. More than 75% viable tumor cells were found by histology in every tumor sample. Fresh tumor and adjacent tissue pieces were bisected, with one half stored in RNAlater at -80 degrees C and the other half sent for histology.

The sequencing input was liver tumor tissue from sampling region 5. The meaning of the sample's cell subset or site label: tumor region T5, tumor centre. This clonotype was sampled from a man aged 40-55 years with primary liver carcinoma and hepatitis B virus infection. The chain links TRBV5-6 with TRBJ2-7; TRBD2 was called by the table and not checked on the DNA. For the CDR3, the sequence is CASSFMARGTYEQYL.